This TCR beta chain comes out of a study of T cell changes during pregnancy in multiple sclerosis. Germline CDR1 and CDR2: SGHDN and FVKESK. The ends were cut back, 2 bases at V and 0 bases at J, with 11 bases in the middle. The CDR3 is 15 amino acids. Here immunoSEQ multiplex PCR was the method, and the copy in TCRdb shows in-frame clones only, minus some. In the table there are over 35,000 clones, 92% of which are singletons. The receptor comes from a female donor with multiple sclerosis, enrolled in a pregnancy study. The source was CD8+ T cells from peripheral blood mononuclear cells, collected in the first trimester of pregnancy. V is TRBV14 and J is TRBJ2-7; no reliable D call. The CDR3 loop is CASSQQARSSYEQYF. CDR3 sequence (DNA): TGTGCCAGCAGCCAACAAGCGCGGAGCTCCTACGAGCAGTACTTC.